The clone carrying this T cell receptor beta chain appeared many times. This sample stems from a study of blood T cell repertoires in COVID-19. The overall study: Spain, Italy and the United States supplied samples that represented acute and convalescent COVID-19.

The germline V gene encodes CDR1 SGHRS and CDR2 YFSETQ. V lost 2 bases and J lost 1, with 9 bases in between. The CDR3 consists of 14 residues. Methods used by the authors: Amplification from reference gene primers served as the basis for estimated nucleated cell counts. Sequencing used immunoSEQ multiplex PCR; TCRdb keeps in-frame clones, though not all of them. V and J calls and clone size follow that table, whereas D and trimming were derived from the DNA. The table records over 100,000 clones, roughly 69% of them present only once. The source is a woman between 70 and 85 years old with acute or convalescent COVID-19. V is TRBV5-1 and J is TRBJ1-1; tentative D call: TRBD1 (5 bases). Specimen: peripheral blood. The CDR3 nucleotides are TGCGCCAGCAGCTTTGCAGGGAAGAACACTGAAGCTTTCTTT. Translation gives CASSFAGKNTEAFF.